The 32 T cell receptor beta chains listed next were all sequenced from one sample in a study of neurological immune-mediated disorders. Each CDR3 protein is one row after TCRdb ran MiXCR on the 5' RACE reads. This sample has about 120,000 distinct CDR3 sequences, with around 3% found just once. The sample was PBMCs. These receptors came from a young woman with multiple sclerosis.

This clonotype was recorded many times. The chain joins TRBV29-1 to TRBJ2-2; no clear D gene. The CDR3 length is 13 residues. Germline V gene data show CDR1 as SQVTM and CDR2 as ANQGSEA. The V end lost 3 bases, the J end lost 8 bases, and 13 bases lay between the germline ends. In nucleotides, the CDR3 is TGCAGCGTTGAGGGCCGCTCATGGGGGGAGCTGTTTTTT. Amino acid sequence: CSVEGRSWGELFF.

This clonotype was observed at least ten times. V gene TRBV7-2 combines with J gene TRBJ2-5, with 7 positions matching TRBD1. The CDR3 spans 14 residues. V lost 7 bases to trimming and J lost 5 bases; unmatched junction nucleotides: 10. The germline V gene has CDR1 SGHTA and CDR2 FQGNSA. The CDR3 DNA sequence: TGTGCCAGCACTAAAAAAGGACAGGTCGAGACCCAGTACTTC. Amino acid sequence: CASTKKGQVETQYF.

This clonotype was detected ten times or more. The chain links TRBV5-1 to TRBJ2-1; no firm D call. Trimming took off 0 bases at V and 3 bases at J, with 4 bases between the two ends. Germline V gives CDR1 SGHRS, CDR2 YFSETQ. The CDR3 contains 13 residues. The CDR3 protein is CASSLAYYNEQFF. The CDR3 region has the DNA TGCGCCAGCAGCTTGGCCTACTACAATGAGCAGTTCTTC. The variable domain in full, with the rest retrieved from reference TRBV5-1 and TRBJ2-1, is KAGVTQTPRYLIKTRGQQVTLSCSPISGHRSVSWYQQTPGQGLQFLFEYFSETQRNKGNFPGRFSGRQFSNSRSEMNVSTLELGDSALYLCASSLAYYNEQFFGPGTRLTVL.

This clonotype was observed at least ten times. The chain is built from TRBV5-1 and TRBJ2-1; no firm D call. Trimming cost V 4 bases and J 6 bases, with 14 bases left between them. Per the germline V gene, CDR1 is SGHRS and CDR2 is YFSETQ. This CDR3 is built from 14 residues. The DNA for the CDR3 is TGCGCCAGCAGCGACGGAAATAGTGGCAATGAGCAGTTCTTC. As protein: CASSDGNSGNEQFF.

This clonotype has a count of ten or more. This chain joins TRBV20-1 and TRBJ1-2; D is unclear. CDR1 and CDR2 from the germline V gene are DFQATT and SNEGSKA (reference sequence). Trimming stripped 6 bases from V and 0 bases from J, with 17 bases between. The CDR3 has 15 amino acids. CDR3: CSAFPGSGSNYGYTF. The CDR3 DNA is TGCAGTGCATTTCCGGGCAGTGGATCTAACTATGGCTACACCTTC.

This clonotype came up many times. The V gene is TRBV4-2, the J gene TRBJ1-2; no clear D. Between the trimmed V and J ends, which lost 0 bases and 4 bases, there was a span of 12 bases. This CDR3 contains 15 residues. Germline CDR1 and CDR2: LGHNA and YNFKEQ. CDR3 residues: CASSQDRILVYGYTF. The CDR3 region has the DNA TGTGCCAGCAGCCAAGATAGGATACTCGTCTATGGCTACACCTTC.

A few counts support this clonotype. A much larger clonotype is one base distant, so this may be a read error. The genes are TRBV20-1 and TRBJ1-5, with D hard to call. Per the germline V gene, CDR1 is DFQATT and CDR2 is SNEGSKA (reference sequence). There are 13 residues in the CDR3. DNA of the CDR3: TGCAGTGCTAGAGATTACGAGGACCAGCCCCAGAATTTT. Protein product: CSARDYEDQPQNF.

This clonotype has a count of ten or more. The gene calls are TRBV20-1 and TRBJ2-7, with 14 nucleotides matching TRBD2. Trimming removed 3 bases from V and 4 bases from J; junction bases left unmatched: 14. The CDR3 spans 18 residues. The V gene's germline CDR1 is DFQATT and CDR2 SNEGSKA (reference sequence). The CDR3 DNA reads TGCAGTGCTAGTCCCCCGCGGACTAGCGGGAGGCCTTCGTACGAGCAGTACTTC. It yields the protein CSASPPRTSGRPSYEQYF.

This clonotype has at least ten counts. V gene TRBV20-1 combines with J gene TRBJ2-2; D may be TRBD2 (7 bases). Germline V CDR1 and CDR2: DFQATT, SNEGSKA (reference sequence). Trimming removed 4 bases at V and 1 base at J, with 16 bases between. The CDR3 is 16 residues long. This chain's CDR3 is CSAKRGGGRNTGELFF. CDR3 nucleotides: TGCAGTGCTAAACGAGGGGGGGGCCGGAACACCGGGGAGCTGTTTTTT.

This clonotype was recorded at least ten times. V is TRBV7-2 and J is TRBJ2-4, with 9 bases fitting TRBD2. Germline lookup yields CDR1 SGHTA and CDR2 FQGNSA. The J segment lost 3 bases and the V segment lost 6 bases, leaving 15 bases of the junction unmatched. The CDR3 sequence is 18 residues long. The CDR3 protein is CASSILAGAGVGKNIQYF. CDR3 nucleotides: TGTGCCAGCAGTATATTAGCGGGAGCGGGGGTGGGCAAAAACATTCAGTACTTC.

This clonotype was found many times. The CDR3 region has the DNA TGTGCCAGCACCCACCCTGGGGGACTAGCGTCGAGCTCCTACAATGAGCAGTTCTTC. This codes for CASTHPGGLASSSYNEQFF. This sequence joins TRBV12-3 or TRBV12-4 and TRBJ2-1; 10 bases agree with TRBD2. V lost 7 bases, J lost 0 bases, and 15 bases stayed unmatched. This CDR3 contains 19 residues.

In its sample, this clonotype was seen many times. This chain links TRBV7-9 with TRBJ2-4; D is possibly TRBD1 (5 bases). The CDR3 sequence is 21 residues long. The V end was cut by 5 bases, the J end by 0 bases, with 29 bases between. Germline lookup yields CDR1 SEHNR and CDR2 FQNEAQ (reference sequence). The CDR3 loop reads CASSQTGWLTKDPLAKNIQYF. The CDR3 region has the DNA TGTGCCAGCAGCCAAACAGGCTGGCTTACAAAGGACCCATTAGCCAAAAACATTCAGTACTTC.

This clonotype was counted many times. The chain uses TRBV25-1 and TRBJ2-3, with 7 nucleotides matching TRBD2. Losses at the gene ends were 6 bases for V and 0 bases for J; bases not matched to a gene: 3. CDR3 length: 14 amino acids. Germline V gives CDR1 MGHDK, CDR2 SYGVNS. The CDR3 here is CASRAGSSTDTQYF. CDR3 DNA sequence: TGTGCCAGCAGAGCGGGGTCTAGCACAGATACGCAGTATTTT. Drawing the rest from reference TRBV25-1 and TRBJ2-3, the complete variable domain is EADIYQTPRYLVIGTGKKITLECSQTMGHDKMYWYQQDPGMELHLIHYSYGVNSTEKGDLSSESTVSRIRTEHFPLTLESARPSHTSQYLCASRAGSSTDTQYFGPGTRLTVL.

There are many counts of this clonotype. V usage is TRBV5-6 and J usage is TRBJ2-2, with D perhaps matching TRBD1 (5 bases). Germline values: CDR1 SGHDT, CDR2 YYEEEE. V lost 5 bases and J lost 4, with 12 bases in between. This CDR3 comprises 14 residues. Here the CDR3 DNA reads TGTGCCAGCAGGCCGCAGGGATTCACCGGGGAGCTGTTTTTT. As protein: CASRPQGFTGELFF.

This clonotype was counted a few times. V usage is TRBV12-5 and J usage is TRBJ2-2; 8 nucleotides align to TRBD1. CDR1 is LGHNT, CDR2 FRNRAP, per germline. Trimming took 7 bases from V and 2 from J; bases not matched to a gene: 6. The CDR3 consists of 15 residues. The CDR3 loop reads CASAAGGPNTGELFF. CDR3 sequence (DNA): TGTGCTAGTGCCGCAGGGGGCCCAAACACCGGGGAGCTGTTTTTT.

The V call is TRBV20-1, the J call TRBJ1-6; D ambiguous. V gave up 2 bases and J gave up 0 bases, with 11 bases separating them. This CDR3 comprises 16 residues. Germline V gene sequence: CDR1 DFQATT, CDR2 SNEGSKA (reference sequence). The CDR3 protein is CSARQAPSSYNSPLHF. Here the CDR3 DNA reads TGCAGTGCTAGACAAGCACCGAGCTCCTATAATTCACCCCTCCACTTT.

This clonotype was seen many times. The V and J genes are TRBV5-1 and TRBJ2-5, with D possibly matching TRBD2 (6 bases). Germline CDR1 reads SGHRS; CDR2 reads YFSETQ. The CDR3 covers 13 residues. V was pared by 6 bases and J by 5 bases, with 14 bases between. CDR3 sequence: CASKRGGPETQYF. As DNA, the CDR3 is TGCGCCAGCAAACGTGGAGGGCCGGAGACCCAGTACTTC. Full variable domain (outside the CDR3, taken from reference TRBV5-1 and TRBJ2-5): KAGVTQTPRYLIKTRGQQVTLSCSPISGHRSVSWYQQTPGQGLQFLFEYFSETQRNKGNFPGRFSGRQFSNSRSEMNVSTLELGDSALYLCASKRGGPETQYFGPGTRLLVL.

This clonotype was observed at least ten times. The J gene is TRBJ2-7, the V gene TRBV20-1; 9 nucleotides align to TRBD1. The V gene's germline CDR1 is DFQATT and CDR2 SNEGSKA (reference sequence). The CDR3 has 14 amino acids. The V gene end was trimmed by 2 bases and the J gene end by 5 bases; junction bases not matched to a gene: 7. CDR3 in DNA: TGCAGTGCTAGATTCCCGACAGGGGGTAACGAGCAGTACTTC. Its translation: CSARFPTGGNEQYF.

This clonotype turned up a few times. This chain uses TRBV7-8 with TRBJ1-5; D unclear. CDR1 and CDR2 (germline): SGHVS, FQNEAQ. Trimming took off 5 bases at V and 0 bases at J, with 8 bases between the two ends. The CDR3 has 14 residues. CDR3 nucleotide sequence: TGTGCCAGCAGCCTGCTTGATAGCAATCAGCCCCAGCATTTT. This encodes CASSLLDSNQPQHF.

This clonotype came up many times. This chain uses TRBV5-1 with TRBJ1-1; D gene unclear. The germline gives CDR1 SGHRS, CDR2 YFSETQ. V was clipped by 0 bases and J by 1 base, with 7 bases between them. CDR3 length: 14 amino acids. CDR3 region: CASSLGAGNTEAFF. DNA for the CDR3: TGCGCCAGCAGCTTGGGGGCAGGGAACACTGAAGCTTTCTTT.

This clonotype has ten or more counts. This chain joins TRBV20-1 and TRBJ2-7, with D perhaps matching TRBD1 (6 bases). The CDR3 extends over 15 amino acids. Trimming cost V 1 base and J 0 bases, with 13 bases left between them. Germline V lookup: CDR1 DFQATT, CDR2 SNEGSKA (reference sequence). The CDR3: CSARVTGQNSYEQYF. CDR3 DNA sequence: TGCAGTGCTAGAGTCACTGGACAGAACTCCTACGAGCAGTACTTC.

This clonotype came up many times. The CDR3 coding sequence is TGCGCCAGCAGCTTGGTTCCGCGTGATTCACCCCTCCACTTT. Encoded protein: CASSLVPRDSPLHF. The chain has TRBV5-1 and TRBJ1-6; no firm D call. CDR1 and CDR2 from the germline V gene are SGHRS and YFSETQ. There are 14 residues in the CDR3. Trimming took 0 bases from V and 8 from J, leaving 9 bases between them. The variable domain in full, completed from reference TRBV5-1 and TRBJ1-6, reads KAGVTQTPRYLIKTRGQQVTLSCSPISGHRSVSWYQQTPGQGLQFLFEYFSETQRNKGNFPGRFSGRQFSNSRSEMNVSTLELGDSALYLCASSLVPRDSPLHFGNGTRLTVT.

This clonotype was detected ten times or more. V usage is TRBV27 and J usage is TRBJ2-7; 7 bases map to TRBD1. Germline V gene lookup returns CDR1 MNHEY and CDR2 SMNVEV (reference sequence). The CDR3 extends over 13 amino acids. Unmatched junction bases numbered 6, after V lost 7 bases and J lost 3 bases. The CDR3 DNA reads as TGTGCCAGCAAGAGACAGGGAAACTACGAGCAGTACTTC. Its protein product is CASKRQGNYEQYF.

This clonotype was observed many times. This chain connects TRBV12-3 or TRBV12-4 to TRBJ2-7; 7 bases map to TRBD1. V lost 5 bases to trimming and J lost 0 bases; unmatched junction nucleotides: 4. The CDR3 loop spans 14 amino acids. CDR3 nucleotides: TGTGCCAGCAGTCACAGGGGTGTCTCCTACGAGCAGTACTTC. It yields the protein CASSHRGVSYEQYF.

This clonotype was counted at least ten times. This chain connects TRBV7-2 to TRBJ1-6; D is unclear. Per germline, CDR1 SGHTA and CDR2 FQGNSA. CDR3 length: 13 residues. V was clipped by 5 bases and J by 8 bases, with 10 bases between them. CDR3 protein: CASSARPDSPLHF. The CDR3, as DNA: TGTGCCAGCAGCGCGAGGCCGGATTCACCCCTCCACTTT.

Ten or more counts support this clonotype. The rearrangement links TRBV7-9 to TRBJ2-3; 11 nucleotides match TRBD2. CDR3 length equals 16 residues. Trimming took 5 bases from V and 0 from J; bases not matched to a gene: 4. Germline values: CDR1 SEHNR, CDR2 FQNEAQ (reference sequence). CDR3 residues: CASSLTSGSSTDTQYF. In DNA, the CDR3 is TGTGCCAGCAGCCTTACTAGCGGGAGTAGCACAGATACGCAGTATTTT.

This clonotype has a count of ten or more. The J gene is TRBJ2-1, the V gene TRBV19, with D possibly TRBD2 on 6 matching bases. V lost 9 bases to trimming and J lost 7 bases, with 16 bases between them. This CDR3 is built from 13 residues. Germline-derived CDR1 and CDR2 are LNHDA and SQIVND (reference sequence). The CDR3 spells CASTSTGWNEQFF. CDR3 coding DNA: TGTGCCAGCACTAGCACAGGATGGAATGAGCAGTTCTTC.

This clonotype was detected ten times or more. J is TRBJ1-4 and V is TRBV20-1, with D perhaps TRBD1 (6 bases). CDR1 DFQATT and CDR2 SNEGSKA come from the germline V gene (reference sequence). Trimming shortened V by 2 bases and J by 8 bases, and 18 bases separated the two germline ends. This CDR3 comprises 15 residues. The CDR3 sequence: CSARSGAGAREKLFF. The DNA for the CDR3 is TGCAGTGCTAGATCTGGGGCAGGGGCTCGAGAAAAACTGTTTTTT.

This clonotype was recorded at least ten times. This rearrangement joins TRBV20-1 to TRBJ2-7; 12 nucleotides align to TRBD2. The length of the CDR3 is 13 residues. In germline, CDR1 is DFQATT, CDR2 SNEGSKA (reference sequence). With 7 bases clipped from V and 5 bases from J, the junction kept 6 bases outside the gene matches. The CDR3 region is CSVASGRANEQYF. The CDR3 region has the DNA TGCAGTGTTGCTAGCGGGAGGGCCAACGAGCAGTACTTC.

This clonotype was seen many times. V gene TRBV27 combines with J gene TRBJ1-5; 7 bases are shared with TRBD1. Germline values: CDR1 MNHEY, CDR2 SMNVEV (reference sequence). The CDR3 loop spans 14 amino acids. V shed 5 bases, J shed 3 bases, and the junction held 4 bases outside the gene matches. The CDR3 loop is CASSLGQYNQPQHF. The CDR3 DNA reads TGTGCCAGCAGTCTGGGACAGTACAATCAGCCCCAGCATTTT.

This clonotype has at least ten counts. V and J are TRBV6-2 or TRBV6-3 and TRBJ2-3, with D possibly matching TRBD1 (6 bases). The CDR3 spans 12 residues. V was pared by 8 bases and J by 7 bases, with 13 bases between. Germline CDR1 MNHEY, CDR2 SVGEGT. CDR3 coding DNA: TGTGCCAGCTACAAGGACAGCAATACGCAGTATTTT. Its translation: CASYKDSNTQYF.

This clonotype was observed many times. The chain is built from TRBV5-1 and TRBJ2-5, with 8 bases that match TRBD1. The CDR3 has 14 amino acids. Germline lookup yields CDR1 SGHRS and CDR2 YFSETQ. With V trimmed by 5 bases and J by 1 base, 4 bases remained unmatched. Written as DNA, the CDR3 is TGCGCCAGCAGGGTTGGGACAGGCCAAGAGACCCAGTACTTC. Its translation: CASRVGTGQETQYF.